This is a list of T cell receptor beta chains from one sample in a study of CD8+CD57+ T cells in acquired aplastic anemia. TCRdb redid the calling of the reads with MiXCR, one entry per CDR3 protein. The repertoire includes 400,000 to 500,000 distinct CDR3 sequences, about two thirds of them detected once, and more than 3.5% sits in the top ten. Sequenced input: sorted CD4+, CD8+, or CD8+CD57+ T cells (not recorded which) from PBMCs. These receptor sequences come from a human donor in good health, serving as a control. CDR3s include the opening cysteine and the closing phenylalanine or tryptophan. D genes are given only for firm matches. Size is omitted from some rows. Given values are once, few, many or a class for expanded clones.

v_call	d_call	clone_size	j_call	cdr3_aa	cdr3_nt
TRBV10-3	NA	NA	TRBJ1-3	CVSTLRGHQGSGNTTYF	TGTGTCAGCACCCTTAGGGGACACCAAGGCTCTGGAAACACCACATATTTT
TRBV10-3	NA	many	TRBJ2-1	CAISDPGHGEQFF	TGTGCCATCAGTGATCCCGGGCATGGGGAGCAGTTCTTC
TRBV7-2	NA	NA	TRBJ1-1	CASSEENDESEAIF	TGTGCCAGCAGCGAGGAGAACGATGAGTCTGAAGCTATCTTT
TRBV5-1	NA	NA	TRBJ1-1	CASSLTSDTDEAFF	TGCGCCAGCAGCCTTACTAGCGACACGGATGAAGCTTTCTTT
TRBV15	NA	NA	TRBJ1-2	CATSRDLAGVYGYTF	TGTGCCACCAGCAGAGATCTAGCTGGGGTCTATGGCTACACCTTC
TRBV12-3/TRBV12-4	NA	NA	TRBJ2-3	CAINLETDTQYF	TGTGCCATCAACCTGGAGACAGATACGCAGTATTTT
TRBV30	NA	few	TRBJ1-4	CAWSPSRVGQSNEKLFF	TGTGCCTGGAGTCCCTCCCGGGTGGGACAATCTAATGAAAAACTGTTTTTT
TRBV7-2	NA	once	TRBJ1-1	CASSADLSWTEAFF	TGTGCCAGCAGCGCAGATCTGTCTTGGACTGAAGCTTTCTTT
TRBV7-9	TRBD1	NA	TRBJ2-5	CASSLAGTAQETQYF	TGTGCCAGCAGCTTAGCCGGGACAGCACAAGAGACCCAGTACTTC
TRBV20-1	NA	NA	TRBJ2-5	CSASLTGPTSAGETQYF	TGCAGTGCTAGCTTGACAGGCCCAACTTCGGCGGGCGAGACCCAGTACTTC
TRBV10-3	NA	once	TRBJ1-4	CAITLGHITTNEKLFF	TGTGCCATCACCCTGGGACATATTACAACTAATGAAAAACTGTTTTTT
TRBV7-2	NA	once	TRBJ1-5	CASSLTTGPDQPHHF	TGTGCCAGCAGCTTGACGACGGGCCCTGACCAGCCCCACCATTTT
TRBV7-8	TRBD1	NA	TRBJ1-2	CASSPRQGGVYGYTF	TGTGCCAGCAGCCCTAGACAGGGGGGTGTCTATGGCTACACCTTC
TRBV9	NA	NA	TRBJ1-6	CASSVGSDSPLHF	TGTGCCAGCAGCGTAGGTAGTGATTCACCCCTCCACTTT
TRBV7-8	TRBD1	few	TRBJ1-2	CASSLETGGQGYTF	TGTGCCAGCAGCTTAGAAACAGGGGGCCAGGGCTACACCTTC
TRBV2	NA	once	TRBJ2-5	CASSVVAGPFDTKYF	TGTGCCAGCAGCGTAGTGGCGGGGCCTTTCGACACCAAGTACTTC
TRBV19	NA	NA	TRBJ1-6	CASSAGTANSPLHF	TGTGCCAGTAGCGCAGGGACGGCGAATTCACCCCTCCACTTT
TRBV20-1	TRBD1	NA	TRBJ1-1	CSARDGTATFF	TGCAGTGCTAGAGACGGGACAGCAACCTTCTTT
TRBV2	NA	NA	TRBJ2-7	CASSETHSRREQYF	TGTGCCAGCAGTGAGACTCACTCCCGTCGCGAGCAGTACTTC
TRBV5-1	TRBD2	NA	TRBJ2-5	CASSFELAGGETQYF	TGCGCCAGCAGCTTCGAACTAGCGGGCGGCGAGACCCAGTACTTC
TRBV19	TRBD1	NA	TRBJ1-4	CASRDRERGEKLFF	TGTGCCAGTAGGGACAGGGAAAGGGGAGAAAAACTGTTTTTT
TRBV9	NA	NA	TRBJ1-1	CASSITPGSTDTEAFF	TGTGCCAGCAGCATAACCCCGGGGAGCACAGATACGGAGGCTTTCTTT
TRBV6-1	NA	many	TRBJ2-2	CASSSSSGRELFF	TGTGCCAGCAGTTCCAGCTCCGGGAGGGAGCTGTTTTTT
TRBV7-2	NA	NA	TRBJ2-5	CASSSGAWPTQAQYF	TGTGCCAGCAGCTCAGGGGCCTGGCCGACACAAGCCCAGTACTTC
TRBV5-4	NA	NA	TRBJ1-1	CASSLGGSMNTEVFF	TGTGCCAGCAGCTTGGGAGGAAGCATGAACACTGAAGTTTTCTTT
TRBV20-1	NA	NA	TRBJ1-6	CSARGGHQNNSPLHF	TGCAGTGCTAGAGGGGGACACCAGAATAATTCACCCCTCCACTTT
TRBV7-6	NA	NA	TRBJ1-2	CASSLGQLETQYFTF	TGTGCCAGCAGCTTAGGGCAGCTAGAGACCCAGTACTTCACCTTC
TRBV7-2	NA	NA	TRBJ2-3	CASSPGQTLSTDTQYF	TGTGCCAGCAGCCCCGGACAGACCCTTAGCACAGATACGCAGTATTTT
TRBV11-3	TRBD1	few	TRBJ2-7	CASSLGGQGDEQYF	TGTGCCAGCAGCTTAGGAGGTCAGGGGGACGAGCAGTACTTC
TRBV6-6	NA	many	TRBJ1-2	CASSYSKSGDGYTF	TGTGCCAGCAGTTACTCGAAGTCCGGGGATGGCTACACCTTC
TRBV20-1	TRBD1	NA	TRBJ1-2	CSARDSGGTAF	TGCAGCGCTAGGGACAGCGGGGGCACAGCCTTC
TRBV7-2	TRBD2	NA	TRBJ2-3	CASSFPSGSTDTQYF	TGTGCCAGCAGCTTCCCTAGCGGGAGCACAGATACGCAGTATTTT
TRBV5-1	NA	NA	TRBJ1-1	CATGSGETHPKAFF	TGCGCCACAGGGTCAGGGGAGACACATCCTAAGGCTTTCTTT
TRBV12-3/TRBV12-4	NA	once	TRBJ1-6	CASSLMSGGNSPLHF	TGTGCCAGCAGTTTGATGAGCGGCGGGAATTCACCCCTCCACTTT
TRBV5-1	TRBD2	NA	TRBJ2-3	CASSVAGGRNTDTQYF	TGCGCCAGCTCCGTAGCAGGCGGGAGAAACACAGATACGCAGTATTTT